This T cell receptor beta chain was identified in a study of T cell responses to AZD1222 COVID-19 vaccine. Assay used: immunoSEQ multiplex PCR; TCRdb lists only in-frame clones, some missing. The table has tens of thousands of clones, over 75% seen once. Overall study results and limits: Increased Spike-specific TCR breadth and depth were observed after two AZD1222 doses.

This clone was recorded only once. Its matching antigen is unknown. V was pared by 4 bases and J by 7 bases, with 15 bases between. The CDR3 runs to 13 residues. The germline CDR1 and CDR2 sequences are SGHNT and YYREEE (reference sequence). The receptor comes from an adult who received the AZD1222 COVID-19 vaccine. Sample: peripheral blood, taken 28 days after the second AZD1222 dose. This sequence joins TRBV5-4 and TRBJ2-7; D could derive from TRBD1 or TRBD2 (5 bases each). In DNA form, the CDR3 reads TGTGCCAGCAGCCGGGACCCTTCTCGGGAGCAGTACTTC. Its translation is CASSRDPSREQYF.